This T cell receptor (beta chain) was sequenced for a study of patients and donors after allogeneic stem cell transplantation. This clonotype was counted a few times. The CDR3 extends over 13 amino acids. Germline values: CDR1 MNHEY, CDR2 SMNVEV (reference sequence). Unmatched junction bases numbered 9, after V lost 6 bases and J lost 9 bases. TCRdb reanalysed the RT-PCR reads using MiXCR and keeps one entry per CDR3 protein. The sample lists roughly 960,000 distinct CDR3 sequences, under 20% seen once, with 6% in the top ten. The chain couples TRBV27 to TRBJ2-7; 9 nucleotides agree with TRBD1. This TCR derives from a human donor who was either an allogeneic HSCT recipient or a stem cell or donor lymphocyte infusion donor (not recorded which). It is not recorded whose cells these are; they may come from a transplant donor. The sequenced sample consisted of blood, either unsorted or a sorted T cell fraction (not recorded which). CDR3 loop: CASRPGQGLRQYF. For the CDR3, the DNA is TGTGCCAGCAGACCGGGACAGGGCCTTAGGCAGTACTTC.